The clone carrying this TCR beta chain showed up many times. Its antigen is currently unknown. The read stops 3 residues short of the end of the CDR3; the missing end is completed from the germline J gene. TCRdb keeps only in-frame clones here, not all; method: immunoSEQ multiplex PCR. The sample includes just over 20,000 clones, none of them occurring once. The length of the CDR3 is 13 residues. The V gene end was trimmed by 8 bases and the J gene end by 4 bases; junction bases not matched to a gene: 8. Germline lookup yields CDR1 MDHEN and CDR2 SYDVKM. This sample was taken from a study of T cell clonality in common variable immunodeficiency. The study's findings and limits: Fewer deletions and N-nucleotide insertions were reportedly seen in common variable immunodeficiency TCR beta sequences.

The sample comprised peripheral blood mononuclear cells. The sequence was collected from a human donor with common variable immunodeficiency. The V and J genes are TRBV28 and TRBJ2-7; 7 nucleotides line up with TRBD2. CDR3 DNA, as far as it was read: TGTGCCAGCCTATATGCGGGAGAATACGAG. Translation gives CASLYAGEYE. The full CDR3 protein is CASLYAGEYEQYF.